These 25 T cell receptor beta chains originate from one sample sequenced in a study of cytomegalovirus exposure and HLA in healthy donors. Primers for the PCR totalled 60 Vbeta and 13 Jbeta. The table came from immunoSEQ multiplex PCR; TCRdb's copy has only in-frame clones and leaves some out. The table lists approximately 160,000 clones, around two thirds of them singletons. Sequencing used PBMCs. The source of these receptors is a man aged 45-65 years in good health and CMV-seronegative.

The chain uses TRBV5-4 and TRBJ1-2; no clear D gene. The V gene's germline CDR1 is SGHNT and CDR2 YYREEE (reference sequence). The CDR3 totals 15 residues. The germline V and J ends were trimmed by 4 bases and 6 bases, with 19 bases remaining between them. The CDR3 DNA reads as TGTGCCAGCAGCCTCCGGGATCTCCCTATCGATGGCTACACCTTC. It specifies CASSLRDLPIDGYTF. Full variable domain (rest looked up from reference TRBV5-4 and TRBJ1-2): ETGVTQSPTHLIKTRGQQVTLRCSSQSGHNTVSWYQQALGQGPQFIFQYYREEENGRGNFPPRFSGLQFPNYSSELNVNALELDDSALYLCASSLRDLPIDGYTFGSGTRLTVV.

This chain connects TRBV5-5 to TRBJ2-7; weak D call: TRBD2 (6 bases). V was cut by 4 bases and J by 2 bases, with 16 bases left in between. This CDR3 comprises 15 residues. The germline gives CDR1 SGHKS, CDR2 YYEKEE (reference sequence). CDR3 nucleotides: TGTGCCAGCAGCCCCCTCCCGGGAGCGACCTACGAGCAGTACTTC. Translated, it gives CASSPLPGATYEQYF. Full variable domain (missing parts from reference TRBV5-5 and TRBJ2-7): DAGVTQSPTHLIKTRGQQVTLRCSPISGHKSVSWYQQVLGQGPQFIFQYYEKEERGRGNFPDRFSARQFPNYSSELNVNALLLGDSALYLCASSPLPGATYEQYFGPGTRLTVT.

The chain carries TRBV7-2 and TRBJ2-5, with TRBD2 identical over 9 bases. J gave up 1 base and V 0 bases, and 6 bases lay outside the gene matches. Looked up from germline, CDR1 is SGHTA and CDR2 is FQGNSA. CDR3 length: 17 amino acids. This CDR3 is CASSLAPNSGGQETQYF. CDR3 nucleotides: TGTGCCAGCAGCTTAGCGCCTAATAGCGGGGGCCAAGAGACCCAGTACTTC.

This chain joins TRBV5-1 and TRBJ2-1; maybe TRBD1 (6 bases). The ends were cut back, 0 bases at V and 2 bases at J, with 9 bases in the middle. The V gene's germline CDR1 is SGHRS and CDR2 YFSETQ. CDR3 length equals 15 residues. The CDR3 loop is CASSLATGTYNEQFF. CDR3 coding DNA: TGCGCCAGCAGCTTGGCAACAGGGACCTACAATGAGCAGTTCTTC. Looking up the rest from reference TRBV5-1 and TRBJ2-1 gives the full variable domain: KAGVTQTPRYLIKTRGQQVTLSCSPISGHRSVSWYQQTPGQGLQFLFEYFSETQRNKGNFPGRFSGRQFSNSRSEMNVSTLELGDSALYLCASSLATGTYNEQFFGPGTRLTVL.

This clone was counted only a few times. CDR3 in amino acids: CASSYVRGANYGYTF. For the CDR3, the DNA is TGTGCCAGCAGTTATGTACGGGGAGCGAACTATGGCTACACCTTC. The J gene is TRBJ1-2, the V gene TRBV6-6; D uncertain. Germline CDR1 MNHNY, CDR2 SVGAGI (reference sequence). V was shortened by 3 bases and J by 2 bases, with 13 bases between the two germline ends. The CDR3 length is 15 residues.

DNA of the CDR3: TGTGCCAGCAGGCGGGGGGCCCTCACAGATACGCAGTATTTT. Translated: CASRRGALTDTQYF. The V gene is TRBV6-1, the J gene TRBJ2-3, with 8 nucleotides matching TRBD2. There are 14 residues in the CDR3. Germline values: CDR1 MNHNS, CDR2 SASEGT. After removal of 6 bases from V and 2 bases from J, the junction contained 4 bases not matched to a gene.

The chain recombines TRBV5-1 with TRBJ2-2, with 12 nucleotides matching TRBD1. The V gene's germline CDR1 is SGHRS and CDR2 YFSETQ. V trimming: 4 bases; J trimming: 2 bases; junction bases outside the gene matches: 3. The length of the CDR3 is 16 residues. CDR3 sequence (DNA): TGCGCCAGCAGCGCTGGGACAGGGGGCAACACCGGGGAGCTGTTTTTT. Translating gives CASSAGTGGNTGELFF.

The genes are TRBV5-1 and TRBJ2-1, with D perhaps matching TRBD1 (5 bases). The CDR3 is 16 amino acids. The V gene lost 0 bases and the J gene lost 2 bases, with 12 bases spanning the gap. Germline loops: CDR1 SGHRS, CDR2 YFSETQ. In DNA, the CDR3 is TGCGCCAGCAGCTTGGATGGCAGGGCAGCCTACAATGAGCAGTTCTTC. Translating it yields CASSLDGRAAYNEQFF.

CDR3: CASSQEDRAGSYNEQFF. The CDR3 nucleotides are TGTGCCAGCAGCCAAGAAGACAGGGCAGGGTCCTACAATGAGCAGTTCTTC. This sequence joins TRBV14 and TRBJ2-1; 7 bases align to TRBD1. V shed 0 bases, J shed 1 base, and the junction held 6 bases outside the gene matches. Germline V CDR1 and CDR2: SGHDN, FVKESK. CDR3 length: 17 residues.

Here the CDR3 reads CASSSIQGAKETQYF. The CDR3 DNA sequence: TGCGCCAGCAGCTCGATACAGGGGGCCAAGGAGACCCAGTACTTC. The chain combines TRBV5-1 with TRBJ2-5; 9 positions agree with TRBD1. Germline loops: CDR1 SGHRS, CDR2 YFSETQ. The CDR3 consists of 15 residues. V lost 3 bases to trimming and J lost 5 bases; unmatched junction nucleotides: 8.

The CDR3 region has the DNA TGCAGCGTCTATGACAGGAGCCTTAACTATGGCTACACCTTC. This encodes CSVYDRSLNYGYTF. V gene TRBV29-1 combines with J gene TRBJ1-2; a weak D match, TRBD1 (6 bases). The CDR3 has 14 residues. The germline CDR1 and CDR2 sequences are SQVTM and ANQGSEA. V lost 6 bases to trimming and J lost 1 base, with 15 bases between them.

This clone was seen a few times. The genes are TRBV12-5 and TRBJ2-5, with TRBD1 matching 10 bases. V dropped 5 bases and J dropped 6; count of bases not matched to a gene: 6. The CDR3 covers 14 residues. Germline CDR1 and CDR2: LGHNT and FRNRAP. This CDR3 reads CASGEGTGEKTQYF. The CDR3 bases are TGTGCTAGTGGTGAGGGGACAGGGGAGAAGACCCAGTACTTC.

The chain couples TRBV6-5 to TRBJ2-7, with a weak D call TRBD2 (5 bases). CDR1 is MNHEY, CDR2 SVGAGI, per germline. The CDR3 is 14 amino acids. Between the trimmed V and J ends, which lost 6 bases and 3 bases, there was a span of 15 bases. CDR3 sequence (DNA): TGTGCCAGCAGCCCCAGTCGGACTGTCTACGAGCAGTACTTC. Translating gives CASSPSRTVYEQYF.

This clone was seen a few times. The chain joins TRBV11-2 to TRBJ1-1; D unresolved. Looked up from germline, CDR1 is SGHAT and CDR2 is FQNNGV. CDR3 size: 15 residues. Between the trimmed V and J ends, which lost 1 base and 1 base, there was a span of 10 bases. CDR3 nucleotides: TGTGCCAGCAGCTTAGGCGGGGTAAAGAACACTGAAGCTTTCTTT. Encoded protein: CASSLGGVKNTEAFF.

The chain is built from TRBV2 and TRBJ1-6, with D uncertain. In germline, CDR1 is SNHLY, CDR2 FYNNEI. V was trimmed by 4 bases and J by 8 bases, leaving 9 bases between them. The CDR3 runs 13 residues. This chain's CDR3 is CASSVARDSPLHF. The DNA of the CDR3 is TGTGCCAGCAGTGTGGCACGGGATTCACCCCTCCACTTT.

V gene TRBV5-1 combines with J gene TRBJ2-7, with D perhaps TRBD2 (6 bases). This CDR3 comprises 16 residues. The V gene's germline CDR1 is SGHRS and CDR2 YFSETQ. Trimming removed 1 base at V and 4 bases at J, with 18 bases between. The chain's CDR3 is CASSLTRGEGSYEQYF. CDR3 coding DNA: TGCGCCAGCAGCTTGACGCGGGGTGAGGGGTCTTACGAGCAGTACTTC. The full variable domain, its missing parts supplied by reference TRBV5-1 and TRBJ2-7, is KAGVTQTPRYLIKTRGQQVTLSCSPISGHRSVSWYQQTPGQGLQFLFEYFSETQRNKGNFPGRFSGRQFSNSRSEMNVSTLELGDSALYLCASSLTRGEGSYEQYFGPGTRLTVT.

The rearrangement uses TRBV20-1 and TRBJ1-3; D is uncertain. This CDR3 has 11 amino acids. Between the trimmed V and J ends, which lost 5 bases and 3 bases, there was a span of 5 bases. Germline loops: CDR1 DFQATT, CDR2 SNEGSKA (reference sequence). The CDR3, as DNA: TGCAGTGCTGAGCGTGGAAACACCATATATTTT. This translates into CSAERGNTIYF.

This clone was detected a few times. This chain joins TRBV6-6 and TRBJ1-1; TRBD1 aligns across 8 bases. This CDR3 spans 15 amino acids. The ends lost 6 bases at V and 1 base at J; junction bases unmatched: 7. Germline V gene lookup returns CDR1 MNHNY and CDR2 SVGAGI (reference sequence). CDR3 loop: CASRIGTGANTEAFF. The DNA of the CDR3 is TGTGCCAGCAGAATCGGGACAGGCGCGAACACTGAAGCTTTCTTT.

The chain couples TRBV5-1 to TRBJ2-3, with TRBD2 identical over 9 bases. J lost 2 bases, V lost 0 bases, and 4 bases had no gene match. The CDR3 length is 16 residues. Per the germline V gene, CDR1 is SGHRS and CDR2 is YFSETQ. CDR3 in amino acids: CASSLVAGALTDTQYF. Written as DNA, the CDR3 is TGCGCCAGCAGCTTGGTAGCGGGGGCCCTCACAGATACGCAGTATTTT.

This clone was seen a handful of times. Here the CDR3 DNA reads TGCAGCGCTCAGGGGGCTACGAACACTGAAGCTTTCTTT. Translating gives CSAQGATNTEAFF. This rearrangement joins TRBV29-1 to TRBJ1-1; 8 nucleotides line up with TRBD1. This CDR3 is 13 amino acids long. With 7 bases clipped from V and 1 base from J, the junction kept 5 bases outside the gene matches. Germline V gives CDR1 SQVTM, CDR2 ANQGSEA.

The J gene is TRBJ1-5, the V gene TRBV23-1; a weak D match, TRBD1 (5 bases). TRBV23-1 is marked as an open reading frame, function uncertain. Trimming took 0 bases from V and 0 from J, leaving 12 bases between them. The CDR3 covers 17 residues. The CDR3 DNA reads as TGCGCCAGCAGTCAATCGAGGGACTTCCATAGCAATCAGCCCCAGCATTTT. Translating gives CASSQSRDFHSNQPQHF.

This clone has more than one count but fewer than ten. V gene TRBV4-1 combines with J gene TRBJ1-6; a possible D gene is TRBD1 (6 bases). The CDR3 contains 15 residues. The germline CDR1 and CDR2 sequences are MGHRA and YSYEKL. V was cut by 0 bases and J by 8 bases, with 11 bases left in between. The CDR3 protein is CASSQDGGLYSPLHF. The DNA of the CDR3 is TGCGCCAGCAGCCAAGACGGGGGGCTGTATTCACCCCTCCACTTT.

For this clone: One end of the junction is discordant with germline, which a read error may explain. The J gene is TRBJ1-1, the V gene TRBV6-1; the match to TRBD1 covers 9 bases. The germline CDR1 and CDR2 sequences are MNHNS and SASEGT. This CDR3 has 15 amino acids. CDR3 loop: CVSSVQGAMNTEAFF. In nucleotides, the CDR3 is TGTGTCAGCAGTGTACAGGGGGCAATGAACACTGAAGCTTTCTTT.

This clone has a single count. This chain joins TRBV5-4 and TRBJ2-1, with 9 positions matching TRBD2. The CDR3 has 15 residues. Trimming took 4 bases from V and 2 from J; bases not matched to a gene: 4. Germline V gene sequence: CDR1 SGHNT, CDR2 YYREEE (reference sequence). The chain's CDR3 is CASSAGGAAYNEQFF. CDR3 sequence (DNA): TGTGCCAGCAGCGCGGGGGGGGCCGCCTACAATGAGCAGTTCTTC.

The chain recombines TRBV5-5 with TRBJ2-7; TRBD1 aligns across 9 bases. This CDR3 comprises 15 residues. Trimming at V came to 4 bases and at J to 5 bases, leaving 10 bases not matched to a gene. Germline V CDR1 and CDR2: SGHKS, YYEKEE (reference sequence). The CDR3 sequence is CASSPEGTGYHEQYF. In DNA form, the CDR3 reads TGTGCCAGCAGCCCCGAAGGGACAGGGTACCACGAGCAGTACTTC. Supplemented by reference TRBV5-5 and TRBJ2-7, the full variable domain reads DAGVTQSPTHLIKTRGQQVTLRCSPISGHKSVSWYQQVLGQGPQFIFQYYEKEERGRGNFPDRFSARQFPNYSSELNVNALLLGDSALYLCASSPEGTGYHEQYFGPGTRLTVT.